This TCR beta chain was retrieved from a study of T-cell memory formation after mild COVID-19. This CDR3 comprises 14 residues. Germline CDR1 reads MNHNS; CDR2 reads SASEGT. Trimming stripped 7 bases from V and 6 bases from J, with 16 bases between. Notes on this clonotype: Its matching antigen is unknown.

General study results and limits: Contracting clones from day 15 to 85 showed balanced CD4/CD8; later expanders favored CD4+.

It was 5'RACE with constant-segment primers that produced the TCR alpha and TCR beta cDNA libraries, which carried sample barcodes and UMIs. Each CDR3 protein is one row after TCRdb ran MiXCR on the 5' RACE reads. The data contain hundreds of thousands of distinct CDR3 sequences, more than 15% of them singletons. The origin of this receptor is a young man who had mild COVID-19 (a few samples of this study predate the infection). Cell type and time point are not known. Input material: PBMCs or a T cell subset sorted from them (not recorded which). The gene calls are TRBV6-1 and TRBJ1-5; possible D gene TRBD1, 5 bases. In nucleotides, the CDR3 is TGTGCCAGCATAGGCTCAGGGATACGTCAGCCCCAGCATTTT. This sequence encodes CASIGSGIRQPQHF.